These 11 T cell receptor beta chains originate from one sample sequenced in a study of tumor-infiltrating lymphocytes in oesophageal squamous cell carcinoma. Using its own MiXCR run on the PCR reads, TCRdb lists one record per CDR3 protein. The profile shows 15,000 to 20,000 distinct CDR3 sequences, roughly 53% of them singletons. Sequenced material: esophageal tumor tissue. All receptors derive from a male donor with esophageal squamous cell carcinoma.

V gene TRBV11-2 combines with J gene TRBJ1-1; D not resolved. This CDR3 is 14 amino acids long. CDR1 is SGHAT, CDR2 FQNNGV, per germline. Trimming took 0 bases from V and 2 from J, leaving 7 bases between them. The CDR3 nucleotides are TGTGCCAGCAGCTTAGACGGCACCAACACTGAAGCTTTCTTT. It encodes CASSLDGTNTEAFF.

This clonotype was found many times. The rearrangement uses TRBV6-4 and TRBJ2-6; 10 nucleotides agree with TRBD1. V lost 5 bases and J lost 1; bases outside the gene matches: 5. The CDR3 totals 17 residues. Germline V gene data show CDR1 as MRHNA and CDR2 as SNTAGT. The CDR3, as DNA: TGTGCCAGCAGTCAGACAGGGGGCCCATCTGGGGCCAACGTCCTGACTTTC. Amino acids: CASSQTGGPSGANVLTF.

This clonotype was seen repeatedly, ten times or more. The junction departs from the called germline gene at one end, perhaps through a read error. V usage is TRBV11-2 and J usage is TRBJ2-7; 9 bases line up with TRBD1. The CDR3 is made up of 14 amino acids. Germline-derived CDR1 and CDR2 are SGHAT and FQNNGV. CDR3 nucleotides: TGCGCCAGCAGCTCCGGGACAGGGAACTACGAGCAGTACTTC. Its protein is CASSSGTGNYEQYF. Using reference TRBV11-2 and TRBJ2-7 for the parts outside the CDR3, the full variable domain is EAGVAQSPRYKIIEKRQSVAFWCNPISGHATLYWYQQILGQGPKLLIQFQNNGVVDDSQLPKDRFSAERLKGVDSTLKIQPAKLEDSAVYLCASSSGTGNYEQYFGPGTRLTVT.

This clonotype was observed many times. V and J are TRBV6-1 and TRBJ2-2; 9 positions agree with TRBD1. With V trimmed by 5 bases and J by 5 bases, 6 bases remained unmatched. This CDR3 comprises 15 residues. In germline, CDR1 is MNHNS, CDR2 SASEGT. The CDR3 region is CASSFRQGGTGELFF. CDR3 sequence (DNA): TGTGCCAGCAGTTTCCGACAGGGGGGGACCGGGGAGCTGTTTTTT.

With respect to this clonotype: The junction differs from germline at one of its ends, possibly a read error. The chain employs TRBV9 and TRBJ2-3; TRBD2 is a possible D gene (7 bases). The CDR3 totals 15 residues. Germline assignment: CDR1 SGDLS and CDR2 YYNGEE. The chain's CDR3 is CASNVGRGGGYTQYF. DNA of the CDR3: TGTGCCAGCAACGTAGGGCGCGGGGGCGGTTATACGCAGTATTTT.

Many counts were recorded for this clonotype. This chain joins TRBV4-1 and TRBJ1-4; D is uncertain. The CDR3 consists of 17 residues. V was pared by 0 bases and J by 7 bases, with 18 bases between. Germline V gene sequence: CDR1 MGHRA, CDR2 YSYEKL. Here the CDR3 reads CASSQDQRALGGEKLFF. The CDR3 bases are TGCGCCAGCAGCCAAGATCAAAGGGCGCTAGGTGGTGAAAAACTGTTTTTT.

By share, this clonotype ranks as medium-sized. This chain links TRBV7-9 with TRBJ1-2, with D tentatively TRBD1 (6 bases). The CDR3 contains 15 residues. Germline CDR1 and CDR2: SEHNR and FQNEAQ (reference sequence). Deletions cut 5 bases from V and 10 bases from J, with 23 bases between. CDR3 coding DNA: TGTGCCAGCAGCCCGGGGGGGGCGAGTGCTCATAACTACACCTTC. Encoded protein: CASSPGGASAHNYTF.

The V gene is TRBV5-6, the J gene TRBJ2-3; 10 bases fit TRBD2. The CDR3 covers 15 residues. CDR1 and CDR2 (germline): SGHDT, YYEEEE. V lost 4 bases to trimming and J lost 2 bases; unmatched junction nucleotides: 4. The CDR3 sequence is CASSTLAGFTDTQYF. The CDR3 DNA reads as TGTGCCAGCAGCACACTAGCGGGGTTCACAGATACGCAGTATTTT.

The J gene is TRBJ2-7, the V gene TRBV27; TRBD2 is a possible D gene (6 bases). Trimming pared 3 bases from V and 7 bases from J, leaving 22 bases between. Germline V gives CDR1 MNHEY, CDR2 SMNVEV (reference sequence). The CDR3 is made up of 16 amino acids. The CDR3 loop reads CASSFLLGGPAGEQYF. CDR3 DNA: TGTGCCAGCAGTTTCCTCCTTGGTGGCCCCGCGGGGGAGCAGTACTTC.

The DNA of the CDR3 is TGTGCCAGCAGCCCCCAACTGGCACAGGGGACGTCGCAACACTTCAATCAGCCCCAGCATTTT. Translated: CASSPQLAQGTSQHFNQPQHF. The genes are TRBV7-6 and TRBJ1-5; 7 bases line up with TRBD1. The CDR3 loop spans 21 amino acids. Per the germline V gene, CDR1 is SGHVS and CDR2 is FNYEAQ. V was clipped by 5 bases and J by 3 bases; unmatched bases: 25.

The chain has TRBV7-6 and TRBJ1-1, with TRBD1 matching 7 bases. The CDR3 consists of 16 residues. Germline V gene lookup returns CDR1 SGHVS and CDR2 FNYEAQ. V lost 0 bases to trimming and J lost 1 base; unmatched junction nucleotides: 5. The CDR3 bases are TGTGCCAGCAGCTTAGCCGCAGGGGGAAGGAACACTGAAGCTTTCTTT. It yields the protein CASSLAAGGRNTEAFF. The complete variable domain, with remaining parts taken from reference TRBV7-6 and TRBJ1-1, reads GAGVSQSPRYKVTKRGQDVALRCDPISGHVSLYWYRQALGQGPEFLTYFNYEAQQDKSGLPNDRFSAERPEGSISTLTIQRTEQRDSAMYRCASSLAAGGRNTEAFFGQGTRLTVV.